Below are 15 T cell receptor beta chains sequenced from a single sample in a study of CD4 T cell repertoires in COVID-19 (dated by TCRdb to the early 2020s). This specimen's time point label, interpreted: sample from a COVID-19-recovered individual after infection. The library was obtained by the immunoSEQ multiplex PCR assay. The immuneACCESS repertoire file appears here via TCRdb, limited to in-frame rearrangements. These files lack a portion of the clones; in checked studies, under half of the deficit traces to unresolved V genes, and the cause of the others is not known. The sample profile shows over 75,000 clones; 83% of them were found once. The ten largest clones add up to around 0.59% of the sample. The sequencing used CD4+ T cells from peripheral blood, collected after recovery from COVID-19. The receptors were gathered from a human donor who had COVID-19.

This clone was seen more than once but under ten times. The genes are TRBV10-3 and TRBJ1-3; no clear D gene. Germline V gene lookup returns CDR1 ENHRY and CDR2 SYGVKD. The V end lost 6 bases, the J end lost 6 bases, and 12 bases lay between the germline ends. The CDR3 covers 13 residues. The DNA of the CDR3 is TGTGCCATCAGCCGCAAGGAGGAAAACACCATATATTTT. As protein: CAISRKEENTIYF.

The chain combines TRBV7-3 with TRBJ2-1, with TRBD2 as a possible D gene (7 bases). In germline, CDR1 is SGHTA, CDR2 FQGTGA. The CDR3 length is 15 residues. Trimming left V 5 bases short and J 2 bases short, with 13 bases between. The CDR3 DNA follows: TGTGCCAGCAGCCAAAGAGGGGGGGCCTACAATGAGCAGTTCTTC. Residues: CASSQRGGAYNEQFF.

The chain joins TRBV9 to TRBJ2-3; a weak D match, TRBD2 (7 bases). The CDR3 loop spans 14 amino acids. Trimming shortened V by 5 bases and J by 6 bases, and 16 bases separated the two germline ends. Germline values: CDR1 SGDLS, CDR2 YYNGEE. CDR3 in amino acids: CASRKGGGADTQYF. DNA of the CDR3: TGTGCCAGCAGGAAGGGCGGGGGCGCGGATACGCAGTATTTT.

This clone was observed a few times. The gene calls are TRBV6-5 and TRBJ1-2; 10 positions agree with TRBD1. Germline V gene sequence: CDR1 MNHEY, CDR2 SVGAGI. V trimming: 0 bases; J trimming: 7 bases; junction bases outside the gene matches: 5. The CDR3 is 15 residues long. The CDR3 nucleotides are TGTGCCAGCAGTTACTCATGGACAGGGGGTGGTGGCTACACCTTC. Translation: CASSYSWTGGGGYTF.

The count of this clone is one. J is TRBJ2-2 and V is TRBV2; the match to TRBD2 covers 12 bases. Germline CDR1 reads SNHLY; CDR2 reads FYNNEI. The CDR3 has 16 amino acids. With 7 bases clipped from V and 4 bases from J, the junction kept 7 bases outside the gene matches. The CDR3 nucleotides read TGTGCCAGCACTCTAGCGGGGGGGCCGGGCACCGGGGAGCTGTTTTTT. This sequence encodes CASTLAGGPGTGELFF.

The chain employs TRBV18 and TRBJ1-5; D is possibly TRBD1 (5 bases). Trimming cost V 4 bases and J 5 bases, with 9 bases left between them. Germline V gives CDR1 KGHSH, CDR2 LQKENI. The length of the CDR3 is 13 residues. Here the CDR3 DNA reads TGTGCCAGCTCACAGGGGATGGATCAGCCCCAGCATTTT. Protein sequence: CASSQGMDQPQHF.

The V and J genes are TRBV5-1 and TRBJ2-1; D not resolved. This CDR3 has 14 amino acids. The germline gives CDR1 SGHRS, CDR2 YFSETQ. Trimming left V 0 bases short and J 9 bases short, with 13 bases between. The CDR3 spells CASSLDRASGEQFF. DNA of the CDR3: TGCGCCAGCAGCTTGGATCGGGCATCCGGTGAGCAGTTCTTC.

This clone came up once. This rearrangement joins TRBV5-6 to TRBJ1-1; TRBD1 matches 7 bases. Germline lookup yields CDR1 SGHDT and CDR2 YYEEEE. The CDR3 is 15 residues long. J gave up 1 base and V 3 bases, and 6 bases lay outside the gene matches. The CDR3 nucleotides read TGTGCCAGCAGCTCGGGGACAGCGTGGAACACTGAAGCTTTCTTT. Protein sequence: CASSSGTAWNTEAFF.

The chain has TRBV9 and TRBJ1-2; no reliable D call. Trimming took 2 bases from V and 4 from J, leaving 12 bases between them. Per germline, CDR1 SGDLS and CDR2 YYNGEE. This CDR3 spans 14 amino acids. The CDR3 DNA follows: TGTGCCAGCAGCGTGGGGTCAGATTTCTATGGCTACACCTTC. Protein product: CASSVGSDFYGYTF.

The CDR3 loop is CASSLQGFRTEAFF. The CDR3 DNA follows: TGCGCCAGCAGCTTACAGGGCTTCCGGACTGAAGCTTTCTTT. The rearrangement uses TRBV5-1 and TRBJ1-1; possible D gene TRBD1, 6 bases. CDR1 is SGHRS, CDR2 YFSETQ, per germline. The CDR3 totals 14 residues. V dropped 2 bases and J dropped 5 bases, with 13 bases sitting between them.

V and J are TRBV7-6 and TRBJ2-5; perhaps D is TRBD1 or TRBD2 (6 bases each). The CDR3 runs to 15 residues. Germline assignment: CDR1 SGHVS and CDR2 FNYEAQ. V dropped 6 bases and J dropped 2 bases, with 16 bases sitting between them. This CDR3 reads CASSFVGGPQETQYF. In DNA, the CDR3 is TGTGCCAGCAGTTTTGTTGGGGGGCCTCAAGAGACCCAGTACTTC.

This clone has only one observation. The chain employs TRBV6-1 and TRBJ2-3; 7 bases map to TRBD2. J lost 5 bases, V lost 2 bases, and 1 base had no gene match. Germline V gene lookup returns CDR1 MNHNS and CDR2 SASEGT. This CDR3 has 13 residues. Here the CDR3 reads CASSEPGGDTQYF. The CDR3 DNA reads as TGTGCCAGCAGTGAACCGGGGGGAGATACGCAGTATTTT.

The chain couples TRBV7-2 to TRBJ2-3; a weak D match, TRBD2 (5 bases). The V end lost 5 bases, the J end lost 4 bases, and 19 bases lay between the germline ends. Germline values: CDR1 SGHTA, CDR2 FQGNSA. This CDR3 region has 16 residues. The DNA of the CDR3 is TGTGCCAGCAGCCCAATTTACGGGGTGCCACCAGATACGCAGTATTTT. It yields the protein CASSPIYGVPPDTQYF. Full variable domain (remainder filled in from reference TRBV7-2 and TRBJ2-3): GAGVSQSPSNKVTEKGKDVELRCDPISGHTALYWYRQSLGQGLEFLIYFQGNSAPDKSGLPSDRFSAERTGGSVSTLTIQRTQQEDSAVYLCASSPIYGVPPDTQYFGPGTRLTVL.

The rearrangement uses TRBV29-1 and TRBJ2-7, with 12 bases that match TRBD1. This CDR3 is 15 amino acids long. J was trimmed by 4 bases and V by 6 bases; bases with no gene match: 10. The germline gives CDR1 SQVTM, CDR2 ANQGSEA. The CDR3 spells CSVGTGGSIRYEQYF. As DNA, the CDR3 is TGCAGCGTGGGGACAGGGGGCAGCATCCGATACGAGCAGTACTTC.

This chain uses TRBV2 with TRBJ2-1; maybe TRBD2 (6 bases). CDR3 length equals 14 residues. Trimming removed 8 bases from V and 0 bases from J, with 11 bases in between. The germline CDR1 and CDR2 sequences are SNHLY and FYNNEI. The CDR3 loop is CASLEGGSYNEQFF. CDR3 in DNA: TGTGCCAGCTTGGAGGGTGGCTCCTACAATGAGCAGTTCTTC.